These 29 T cell receptor beta chains were sequenced from one sample in a study of blood T cell repertoires in COVID-19. Profiled with immunoSEQ multiplex PCR; TCRdb holds only in-frame clones, not every one. The repertoire consists of about 190,000 clones, with around nine tenths occurring once and the leading ten covering around 7%. Material: peripheral blood. The receptors derive from a man aged 40-49 years with acute or convalescent COVID-19.

The chain joins TRBV5-1 to TRBJ2-3; 11 bases line up with TRBD2. The CDR3 contains 17 residues. CDR1 and CDR2 (germline): SGHRS, YFSETQ. J was trimmed by 6 bases and V by 2 bases; bases with no gene match: 11. The CDR3 DNA reads as TGCGCCAGCAGCTTTACCCCCGTAGCGGGGGGGGCGGATACGCAGTATTTT. Translation: CASSFTPVAGGADTQYF.

This clone appeared a few times. The chain carries TRBV6-4 and TRBJ2-1; 8 bases align to TRBD2. CDR1 and CDR2 from the germline V gene are MRHNA and SNTAGT. V dropped 0 bases and J dropped 9; count of bases not matched to a gene: 7. The CDR3 runs 15 residues. CDR3 residues: CASSDSAGGPGEQFF. As DNA, the CDR3 is TGTGCCAGCAGTGACTCTGCGGGGGGCCCCGGTGAGCAGTTCTTC.

Points on this clone: The same CDR3 also results from other DNA sequences found in this sample. J is TRBJ2-2 and V is TRBV27, with D maybe TRBD2 (7 bases). The germline gives CDR1 MNHEY, CDR2 SMNVEV (reference sequence). CDR3 length equals 13 residues. V was clipped by 3 bases and J by 8 bases, with 10 bases between them. The CDR3 nucleotides read TGTGCCAGCAGTTTGGGGGGGCTGGGGGAGCTGTTTTTT. This gives the protein CASSLGGLGELFF.

The chain joins TRBV4-1 to TRBJ2-1, with 7 bases that match TRBD2. J gave up 0 bases and V 4 bases, and 0 bases lay outside the gene matches. In germline, CDR1 is MGHRA, CDR2 YSYEKL. CDR3 length: 14 residues. Here the CDR3 reads CASSPSGSYNEQFF. CDR3 nucleotides: TGCGCCAGCAGCCCTAGCGGCTCCTACAATGAGCAGTTCTTC.

The V and J genes are TRBV3-1 (or the pseudogene TRBV3-2) and TRBJ1-2, with a weak D call TRBD1 (6 bases). Germline-derived CDR1 and CDR2 are LGHDT and YNNKEL (reference sequence). V was cut by 2 bases and J by 8 bases, with 18 bases left in between. The CDR3 is 15 residues long. The CDR3 coding sequence is TGTGCCAGCAGCCAAAGGGGGGGCAGTTCGGACGGCTACACCTTC. Protein: CASSQRGGSSDGYTF.

V usage is TRBV5-1 and J usage is TRBJ2-7, with 11 bases identical to TRBD1. V dropped 2 bases and J dropped 3; count of bases not matched to a gene: 4. The length of the CDR3 is 15 residues. In germline, CDR1 is SGHRS, CDR2 YFSETQ. The CDR3 region has the DNA TGCGCCAGCAGCTTAATAGGGACAGGGGGCTACGAGCAGTACTTC. Translated: CASSLIGTGGYEQYF.

The chain employs TRBV5-1 and TRBJ1-1; the match to TRBD1 covers 10 bases. J lost 0 bases, V lost 6 bases, and 17 bases had no gene match. This CDR3 contains 19 residues. Germline V gives CDR1 SGHRS, CDR2 YFSETQ. The CDR3 bases are TGCGCCAGCATCCTCCGGGACAGGGGATCCGAGACCATGAACACTGAAGCTTTCTTT. Amino acid sequence: CASILRDRGSETMNTEAFF.

This chain joins TRBV27 and TRBJ1-6, with 9 bases matching TRBD1. The CDR3 contains 17 residues. Germline-derived CDR1 and CDR2 are MNHEY and SMNVEV (reference sequence). V gave up 4 bases and J gave up 0 bases; unmatched junction bases: 4. The CDR3, as DNA: TGTGCCAGCAGTTCCGACAGGGGGGTCTCCTATAATTCACCCCTCCACTTT. This gives the protein CASSSDRGVSYNSPLHF.

J is TRBJ1-3 and V is TRBV3-1 (or the pseudogene TRBV3-2), with no clear D. CDR1 is LGHDT, CDR2 YNNKEL, per germline (reference sequence). V was trimmed by 1 base and J by 4 bases, leaving 11 bases between them. This CDR3 spans 15 amino acids. Here the CDR3 DNA reads TGTGCCAGCAGCCAAGTCTCCACGAGGGGAAACACCATATATTTT. Translated, it gives CASSQVSTRGNTIYF.

Written as DNA, the CDR3 is TGCGCCAGCAGCCAAGATTTGGCAAGCGGACAGGGAGGGGGCAATCAGCCCCAGCATTTT. Its translation: CASSQDLASGQGGGNQPQHF. The rearrangement uses TRBV4-1 and TRBJ1-5; 8 nucleotides match TRBD1. The germline CDR1 and CDR2 sequences are MGHRA and YSYEKL. The CDR3 sequence is 20 residues long. V lost 0 bases, J lost 2 bases, and 15 bases stayed unmatched.

The V and J genes are TRBV11-2 and TRBJ2-1; TRBD1 is a possible D gene (5 bases). The CDR3 has 15 residues. Germline CDR1 SGHAT, CDR2 FQNNGV. V shed 1 base and J shed 1 base, with 8 bases lying between them. The CDR3 region has the DNA TGTGCCAGCAGCTTAGTACCAGGGTCCTACAATGAGCAGTTCTTC. As protein: CASSLVPGSYNEQFF.

The CDR3 coding sequence is TGTGCCAGCAGCTGGGGACAGGGTCGCTACGAGCAGTACTTC. It codes for CASSWGQGRYEQYF. The chain joins TRBV5-4 to TRBJ2-7; 9 bases line up with TRBD1. V gave up 3 bases and J gave up 3 bases; unmatched junction bases: 4. Germline V gene lookup returns CDR1 SGHNT and CDR2 YYREEE (reference sequence). The CDR3 spans 14 residues.

The J gene is TRBJ2-2, the V gene TRBV25-1, with 8 bases that match TRBD2. The CDR3 has 18 residues. CDR1 is MGHDK, CDR2 SYGVNS, per germline. V gave up 1 base and J gave up 4 bases; unmatched junction bases: 11. The CDR3, as DNA: TGTGCCAGCAGTGAATGGAAGGAAAGCGGGGGCGGCACCGGGGAGCTGTTTTTT. This gives the protein CASSEWKESGGGTGELFF. Full variable domain (outside the CDR3, taken from reference TRBV25-1 and TRBJ2-2): EADIYQTPRYLVIGTGKKITLECSQTMGHDKMYWYQQDPGMELHLIHYSYGVNSTEKGDLSSESTVSRIRTEHFPLTLESARPSHTSQYLCASSEWKESGGGTGELFFGEGSRLTVL.

This chain joins TRBV7-2 and TRBJ2-7; no clear D. The CDR3 contains 14 residues. Germline CDR1 SGHTA, CDR2 FQGNSA. V was clipped by 5 bases and J by 6 bases, with 17 bases between them. As DNA, the CDR3 is TGTGCCAGCAGCCTCTCCGCCAGACGCGGCGAGCAGTACTTC. Residues: CASSLSARRGEQYF.

The V gene is TRBV27, the J gene TRBJ2-2; 9 bases line up with TRBD2. V was pared by 3 bases and J by 7 bases, with 6 bases of the junction left unmatched. The germline V gene encodes CDR1 MNHEY and CDR2 SMNVEV (reference sequence). The CDR3 covers 15 residues. The CDR3 loop is CASSLRGGSSGELFF. For the CDR3, the DNA is TGTGCCAGCAGTTTGCGGGGGGGATCGAGCGGGGAGCTGTTTTTT.

This clone has more than one count but fewer than ten. This chain links TRBV5-4 with TRBJ1-6, with TRBD1 identical over 7 bases. J gave up 0 bases and V 3 bases, and 0 bases lay outside the gene matches. This CDR3 comprises 15 residues. The germline gives CDR1 SGHNT, CDR2 YYREEE (reference sequence). The CDR3 reads CASSWDSSYNSPLHF. The CDR3 coding sequence is TGTGCCAGCAGCTGGGACAGCTCCTATAATTCACCCCTCCACTTT. The full variable domain, with the rest looked up from reference TRBV5-4 and TRBJ1-6, is ETGVTQSPTHLIKTRGQQVTLRCSSQSGHNTVSWYQQALGQGPQFIFQYYREEENGRGNFPPRFSGLQFPNYSSELNVNALELDDSALYLCASSWDSSYNSPLHFGNGTRLTVT.

This clone was detected only once. The chain links TRBV5-5 to TRBJ1-3, with a weak D call TRBD1 (6 bases). Germline CDR1 SGHKS, CDR2 YYEKEE (reference sequence). The V end lost 4 bases, the J end lost 1 base, and 18 bases lay between the germline ends. This CDR3 contains 17 residues. CDR3 region: CASSLNLGAPSGNTIYF. CDR3 coding DNA: TGTGCCAGCAGCCTGAATCTGGGGGCCCCTTCTGGAAACACCATATATTTT.

This clone was detected only a few times. The J gene is TRBJ1-2, the V gene TRBV4-1; tentative D call: TRBD1 (5 bases). The ends were cut back, 1 base at V and 8 bases at J, with 14 bases in the middle. Per the germline V gene, CDR1 is MGHRA and CDR2 is YSYEKL. There are 14 residues in the CDR3. CDR3 in amino acids: CASSQVGGARGYTF. DNA for the CDR3: TGCGCCAGCAGCCAAGTGGGAGGGGCGCGCGGCTACACCTTC.

This clone was seen more than once but under ten times. The J gene is TRBJ1-1, the V gene TRBV6-5; TRBD1 agrees at 8 bases. The CDR3 totals 14 residues. Germline assignment: CDR1 MNHEY and CDR2 SVGAGI. V lost 8 bases to trimming and J lost 4 bases; unmatched junction nucleotides: 9. This CDR3 reads CASALRGRSTEAFF. The CDR3 DNA reads as TGTGCCAGCGCCCTCAGGGGGCGCAGCACTGAAGCTTTCTTT.

There are a few counts of this clone. The rearrangement joins TRBV28 to TRBJ1-1; D gene unclear. Trimming cost V 2 bases and J 0 bases, with 7 bases left between them. Per germline, CDR1 MDHEN and CDR2 SYDVKM. The CDR3 is 14 residues long. CDR3 sequence reads: CASSLIGVNTEAFF. The CDR3 DNA is TGTGCCAGCAGTTTAATTGGAGTGAACACTGAAGCTTTCTTT.

This chain connects TRBV10-3 to TRBJ2-7; 7 bases line up with TRBD1. The CDR3 length is 12 residues. CDR1 is ENHRY, CDR2 SYGVKD, per germline. Trimming cost V 5 bases and J 5 bases; bases outside gene matches: 3. The CDR3 protein is CAISRQGDEQYF. The CDR3 DNA reads as TGTGCCATCAGTAGACAGGGAGACGAGCAGTACTTC.

This rearrangement joins TRBV19 to TRBJ2-3, with a possible D match to TRBD2 (6 bases). Germline V gene sequence: CDR1 LNHDA, CDR2 SQIVND (reference sequence). This CDR3 has 14 residues. The V end was cut by 7 bases, the J end by 2 bases, with 13 bases between. The DNA for the CDR3 is TGTGCCAGTACGGCGGGAATACACACAGATACGCAGTATTTT. Amino acids: CASTAGIHTDTQYF.

In its sample, this clone was seen once. V is TRBV13 and J is TRBJ2-3, with a possible D match to TRBD1 (6 bases). Germline V gene lookup returns CDR1 PRHDT and CDR2 FYEKMQ (reference sequence). This CDR3 contains 12 residues. V was clipped by 2 bases and J by 11 bases, with 11 bases between them. CDR3 bases: TGTGCCAGCAGCTTAAGCAGGGGTGTGCAGTATTTT. Encoded protein: CASSLSRGVQYF.

CDR3 residues: CASSLSGGGSTDTQYF. CDR3 nucleotide sequence: TGTGCCAGCAGCTTGAGCGGGGGGGGCAGCACAGATACGCAGTATTTT. The chain employs TRBV5-4 and TRBJ2-3; 10 nucleotides match TRBD2. CDR1 is SGHNT, CDR2 YYREEE, per germline (reference sequence). The V gene end was trimmed by 1 base and the J gene end by 0 bases; junction bases not matched to a gene: 2. The CDR3 loop spans 16 amino acids.

The chain joins TRBV19 to TRBJ2-1; 14 nucleotides agree with TRBD2. Germline trimming cut 9 bases from V and 0 bases from J; bases unmatched to any gene: 4. The CDR3 length is 16 residues. Looked up from germline, CDR1 is LNHDA and CDR2 is SQIVND (reference sequence). CDR3 nucleotide sequence: TGTGCCAGCAAAGGACTAGCGGGGGGCTCCTACAATGAGCAGTTCTTC. Amino acid sequence: CASKGLAGGSYNEQFF.

This chain joins TRBV19 and TRBJ1-2; D is perhaps TRBD1 (6 bases). Trimming removed 5 bases at V and 8 bases at J, with 21 bases between. The CDR3 spans 15 residues. CDR1 LNHDA and CDR2 SQIVND come from the germline V gene (reference sequence). The DNA for the CDR3 is TGTGCCAGTAGTCCTCAGACAGGTCGGAAGGGGGGCTACACCTTC. As protein: CASSPQTGRKGGYTF.

The chain recombines TRBV5-6 with TRBJ1-3, with D unclear. The V end was cut by 0 bases, the J end by 0 bases, with 10 bases between. The CDR3 runs to 16 residues. Germline CDR1 is SGHDT and CDR2 is YYEEEE. The CDR3 DNA is TGTGCCAGCAGCTTGGCCGGACTGAGCTCTGGAAACACCATATATTTT. Amino acid sequence: CASSLAGLSSGNTIYF.

This clone showed up just a few times. This chain joins TRBV5-4 and TRBJ1-2; TRBD1 matches 8 bases. The CDR3 has 13 amino acids. Germline V gene data show CDR1 as SGHNT and CDR2 as YYREEE (reference sequence). With 5 bases clipped from V and 7 bases from J, the junction kept 7 bases outside the gene matches. The CDR3 loop is CASSVDRVGGYTF. CDR3 coding DNA: TGTGCCAGCAGTGTGGACAGGGTTGGTGGCTACACCTTC. Combining the CDR3 with reference TRBV5-4 and TRBJ1-2 gives the whole variable domain ETGVTQSPTHLIKTRGQQVTLRCSSQSGHNTVSWYQQALGQGPQFIFQYYREEENGRGNFPPRFSGLQFPNYSSELNVNALELDDSALYLCASSVDRVGGYTFGSGTRLTVV.

This clone is a singleton in its sample. The J gene is TRBJ2-5, the V gene TRBV5-4; 7 bases are a match to TRBD1. With 4 bases clipped from V and 5 bases from J, the junction kept 14 bases outside the gene matches. There are 16 residues in the CDR3. Germline values: CDR1 SGHNT, CDR2 YYREEE (reference sequence). This CDR3 reads CASSLPGAGGQETQYF. The CDR3 DNA is TGTGCCAGCAGCCTACCTGGGGCAGGGGGACAGGAGACCCAGTACTTC.